The 18 T cell receptor beta chains reported below all come from one sample, sequenced in a study of cytomegalovirus exposure and HLA in healthy donors. Primers included in the PCR were 60 Vbeta and 13 Jbeta primers. Clones were sequenced by immunoSEQ multiplex PCR, and TCRdb holds only the in-frame ones, with some missing. The data hold some 130,000 clones, with 85% observed a single time. Sequencing was done on a sample of PBMCs. The receptors were sampled from a woman aged 25 to 39 in good health and CMV-seropositive.

The J gene is TRBJ2-5, the V gene TRBV9; D might be TRBD2 (6 bases). The V gene's germline CDR1 is SGDLS and CDR2 YYNGEE. The V end lost 0 bases, the J end lost 3 bases, and 15 bases lay between the germline ends. The CDR3 is 16 residues long. CDR3 bases: TGTGCCAGCAGCGTAGGTCCCCCCGGGGGAGAAGAGACCCAGTACTTC. Amino acid sequence: CASSVGPPGGEETQYF.

CDR3: CATSGGTDTQYF. The CDR3, as DNA: TGTGCCACCAGCGGGGGCACAGATACGCAGTATTTT. The chain carries TRBV10-3 and TRBJ2-3; 7 nucleotides agree with TRBD2. Trimming cost V 10 bases and J 1 base; bases outside gene matches: 2. The CDR3 length is 12 residues. Germline V gives CDR1 ENHRY, CDR2 SYGVKD.

V is TRBV9 and J is TRBJ1-6, with 7 positions matching TRBD1. V dropped 4 bases and J dropped 14; count of bases not matched to a gene: 9. The CDR3 extends over 13 amino acids. CDR1 is SGDLS and CDR2 is YYNGEE in the germline V gene. The CDR3 sequence: CASSPGQALALHF. CDR3 coding DNA: TGTGCCAGCAGCCCCGGACAGGCCTTGGCCCTCCACTTT.

The genes are TRBV10-3 and TRBJ1-2; a weak D match, TRBD1 (5 bases). The CDR3 consists of 14 residues. CDR1 and CDR2 (germline): ENHRY, SYGVKD. Trimming stripped 0 bases from V and 3 bases from J, with 8 bases between. The CDR3 here is CAISESTGYYGYTF. The DNA of the CDR3 is TGTGCCATCAGTGAGTCAACAGGCTACTATGGCTACACCTTC.

This chain links TRBV19 with TRBJ2-1, with 11 bases that match TRBD2. CDR3 length: 16 amino acids. From germline, CDR1 is LNHDA and CDR2 SQIVND (reference sequence). V gave up 4 bases and J gave up 0 bases; unmatched junction bases: 2. Here the CDR3 reads CASSNGLAGSYNEQFF. CDR3 DNA sequence: TGTGCCAGTAGTAACGGACTAGCGGGCTCCTACAATGAGCAGTTCTTC. Full variable domain (remainder filled in from reference TRBV19 and TRBJ2-1): DGGITQSPKYLFRKEGQNVTLSCEQNLNHDAMYWYRQDPGQGLRLIYYSQIVNDFQKGDIAEGYSVSREKKESFPLTVTSAQKNPTAFYLCASSNGLAGSYNEQFFGPGTRLTVL.

The gene calls are TRBV28 and TRBJ1-4, with 9 bases fitting TRBD1. The CDR3 consists of 15 residues. V lost 4 bases to trimming and J lost 12 bases; unmatched junction nucleotides: 12. The germline CDR1 and CDR2 sequences are MDHEN and SYDVKM. CDR3 sequence (DNA): TGTGCCAGCAGTTATCCCGGGACAGGGAAGAGGGAACTGTTTTTT. The encoded protein is CASSYPGTGKRELFF.

The CDR3 reads CASSLADRPSYEQYF. The CDR3, as DNA: TGCGCCAGCAGCTTGGCCGACAGGCCCTCCTACGAGCAGTACTTC. This sequence joins TRBV5-1 and TRBJ2-7, with a tentative D call TRBD1 (6 bases). CDR3 size: 15 residues. Germline values: CDR1 SGHRS, CDR2 YFSETQ. The V gene lost 0 bases and the J gene lost 0 bases, with 10 bases spanning the gap.

The gene calls are TRBV2 and TRBJ1-1, with TRBD1 identical over 7 bases. This CDR3 has 14 amino acids. Looked up from germline, CDR1 is SNHLY and CDR2 is FYNNEI. Losses at the gene ends were 4 bases for V and 4 bases for J; bases not matched to a gene: 6. CDR3 coding DNA: TGTGCCAGCAGTGTTGACAGGGCGGGCACTGAAGCTTTCTTT. Protein product: CASSVDRAGTEAFF.

This clone was counted only a few times. The chain recombines TRBV13 with TRBJ1-2, with unresolved D. The germline CDR1 and CDR2 sequences are PRHDT and FYEKMQ (reference sequence). V shed 4 bases and J shed 4 bases, with 10 bases lying between them. The CDR3 is made up of 13 amino acids. The CDR3 DNA is TGTGCCAGCAGCTCCTCGGGGAGCTATGGCTACACCTTC. Protein sequence: CASSSSGSYGYTF.

The gene calls are TRBV5-1 and TRBJ2-5, with D perhaps matching TRBD2 (5 bases). V dropped 5 bases and J dropped 5 bases, with 19 bases sitting between them. The CDR3 spans 15 residues. Looked up from germline, CDR1 is SGHRS and CDR2 is YFSETQ. The CDR3 is CASRRTLNLDETQYF. The CDR3 bases are TGCGCCAGCAGGAGGACTCTTAATCTGGACGAGACCCAGTACTTC.

This sequence joins TRBV29-1 and TRBJ2-2, with D perhaps matching TRBD2 (5 bases). This CDR3 spans 12 amino acids. V lost 4 bases to trimming and J lost 4 bases, with 7 bases between them. Per germline, CDR1 SQVTM and CDR2 ANQGSEA. In DNA form, the CDR3 reads TGCAGCGTTGTAGGAGGCACCGGGGAGCTGTTTTTT. It translates to CSVVGGTGELFF.

V and J are TRBV7-9 and TRBJ1-6; D may be TRBD1 (5 bases). Germline CDR1 and CDR2: SEHNR and FQNEAQ (reference sequence). Deletions cut 4 bases from V and 4 bases from J, with 8 bases between. The CDR3 has 14 amino acids. Here the CDR3 reads CASSYDSYNSPLHF. The CDR3 nucleotides are TGTGCCAGCAGCTACGACAGTTATAATTCACCCCTCCACTTT.

This chain connects TRBV30 to TRBJ2-7; maybe TRBD2 (6 bases). Germline V CDR1 and CDR2: GTSNPN, SVGIG (reference sequence). This CDR3 is built from 15 residues. The V end lost 0 bases, the J end lost 4 bases, and 16 bases lay between the germline ends. The CDR3 sequence is CAWSVIPGGFYEQYF. In DNA, the CDR3 is TGTGCCTGGAGTGTCATCCCCGGAGGGTTTTACGAGCAGTACTTC.

The chain is built from TRBV15 and TRBJ2-7; 8 bases are shared with TRBD1. Germline V gene data show CDR1 as LNHNV and CDR2 as YYDKDF (reference sequence). J lost 4 bases, V lost 1 base, and 6 bases had no gene match. The length of the CDR3 is 15 residues. The CDR3 nucleotides read TGTGCCACCAGCAGAGGAGGGACAGGTTTTTACGAGCAGTACTTC. The encoded protein is CATSRGGTGFYEQYF.

V is TRBV18 and J is TRBJ2-3; a weak D match, TRBD2 (6 bases). CDR3 length: 14 residues. The germline V gene encodes CDR1 KGHSH and CDR2 LQKENI. V shed 3 bases and J shed 7 bases, with 14 bases lying between them. In DNA, the CDR3 is TGTGCCAGCTCACCCCGGACTAATCCTAATACGCAGTATTTT. It yields the protein CASSPRTNPNTQYF. Full variable domain (remainder filled in from reference TRBV18 and TRBJ2-3): NAGVMQNPRHLVRRRGQEARLRCSPMKGHSHVYWYRQLPEEGLKFMVYLQKENIIDESGMPKERFSAEFPKEGPSILRIQQVVRGDSAAYFCASSPRTNPNTQYFGPGTRLTVL.

V is TRBV28 and J is TRBJ2-7; the D is unclear. Looked up from germline, CDR1 is MDHEN and CDR2 is SYDVKM. The CDR3 is made up of 12 amino acids. Trimming removed 5 bases at V and 2 bases at J, with 7 bases between. The CDR3 DNA reads TGTGCCAGCAGTCTCTCTACCTACGAGCAGTACTTC. Amino acids: CASSLSTYEQYF. The whole variable domain, remainder taken from reference TRBV28 and TRBJ2-7, is DVKVTQSSRYLVKRTGEKVFLECVQDMDHENMFWYRQDPGLGLRLIYFSYDVKMKEKGDIPEGYSVSREKKERFSLILESASTNQTSMYLCASSLSTYEQYFGPGTRLTVT.

The V and J genes are TRBV7-6 and TRBJ2-7; a weak D match, TRBD1 (5 bases). The CDR3 runs to 15 residues. V dropped 5 bases and J dropped 5 bases, with 19 bases sitting between them. The germline V gene encodes CDR1 SGHVS and CDR2 FNYEAQ. CDR3 sequence reads: CASSLTTDTIHEQYF. The CDR3 DNA reads TGTGCCAGCAGCCTTACGACGGACACCATCCACGAGCAGTACTTC.

The chain employs TRBV30 and TRBJ1-3, with no clear D. The CDR3 is 10 amino acids. Germline V CDR1 and CDR2: GTSNPN, SVGIG (reference sequence). CDR3 sequence (DNA): TGTGTTCTCTCTGGAAACACCATATATTTT. It is translated as CVLSGNTIYF.